What follows are 17 T cell receptor beta chains derived from one specimen sequenced in a study of blood T cell repertoires in COVID-19. Clones were read by immunoSEQ multiplex PCR, and TCRdb kept only the in-frame ones, dropping some. The sample holds 85,000 to 130,000 clones; about 89% are singletons and the top ten take more than 4.5%. The sample was peripheral blood. The origin of the receptors is a human donor in a cohort sampled during active COVID-19.

The chain employs TRBV11-3 and TRBJ2-1; 9 bases map to TRBD1. V lost 5 bases to trimming and J lost 8 bases; unmatched junction nucleotides: 4. This CDR3 region has 13 residues. Germline CDR1 reads SGHNT; CDR2 reads YENEEA. CDR3 in amino acids: CASSVQGADEQFF. As DNA, the CDR3 is TGTGCCAGCAGCGTACAGGGGGCTGATGAGCAGTTCTTC. The full variable domain, completed using reference TRBV11-3 and TRBJ2-1, is EAGVVQSPRYKIIEKKQPVAFWCNPISGHNTLYWYLQNLGQGPELLIRYENEEAVDDSQLPKDRFSAERLKGVDSTLKIQPAELGDSAVYLCASSVQGADEQFFGPGTRLTVL.

This clone was observed a few times. The V and J genes are TRBV19 and TRBJ1-5; 7 bases map to TRBD1. Germline V gene lookup returns CDR1 LNHDA and CDR2 SQIVND (reference sequence). This CDR3 has 18 residues. V was pared by 0 bases and J by 3 bases, with 11 bases of the junction left unmatched. In nucleotides, the CDR3 is TGTGCCAGTAGTATAGATAGTCGAGGGGGCGCGACCAATCAGCCCCAGCATTTT. It yields the protein CASSIDSRGGATNQPQHF.

The chain couples TRBV2 to TRBJ2-7, with D perhaps TRBD1 (5 bases). V was clipped by 3 bases and J by 2 bases, with 8 bases between them. Per the germline V gene, CDR1 is SNHLY and CDR2 is FYNNEI. There are 13 residues in the CDR3. This CDR3 reads CASSDTTAYEQYF. The CDR3 bases are TGTGCCAGCAGTGATACGACAGCCTACGAGCAGTACTTC.

The gene calls are TRBV5-1 and TRBJ2-2, with a tentative D call TRBD1 (6 bases). CDR3 length equals 15 residues. Looked up from germline, CDR1 is SGHRS and CDR2 is YFSETQ. The V end lost 0 bases, the J end lost 4 bases, and 10 bases lay between the germline ends. Here the CDR3 DNA reads TGCGCCAGCAGCTTGGTTCAGGGGACCACCGGGGAGCTGTTTTTT. It is translated as CASSLVQGTTGELFF.

J is TRBJ2-2 and V is TRBV15; 7 bases line up with TRBD2. The CDR3 totals 15 residues. V lost 3 bases, J lost 5 bases, and 6 bases stayed unmatched. Germline assignment: CDR1 LNHNV and CDR2 YYDKDF (reference sequence). In DNA form, the CDR3 reads TGTGCCACCAGCAGTGGCGGGAGTAGGACCGGGGAGCTGTTTTTT. Amino acid sequence: CATSSGGSRTGELFF.

The chain recombines TRBV19 with TRBJ2-7, with D perhaps matching TRBD1 (5 bases). V was cut by 7 bases and J by 0 bases, with 13 bases left in between. The germline V gene encodes CDR1 LNHDA and CDR2 SQIVND (reference sequence). The CDR3 consists of 14 residues. The CDR3 protein is CASTPDSFSYEQYF. DNA for the CDR3: TGTGCCAGTACCCCAGACAGTTTCTCCTACGAGCAGTACTTC.

The chain couples TRBV19 to TRBJ1-3, with a possible D match to TRBD1 (6 bases). CDR1 is LNHDA and CDR2 is SQIVND in the germline V gene (reference sequence). The CDR3 consists of 15 residues. V was shortened by 6 bases and J by 4 bases, with 16 bases between the two germline ends. The CDR3 nucleotides are TGTGCCAGTAGCCTACCCGGGACACTCGGAAACACCATATATTTT. Its translation is CASSLPGTLGNTIYF.

The CDR3 here is CASSPNREKLFF. The CDR3 DNA reads as TGTGCCAGCAGTCCAAACAGGGAAAAACTGTTTTTT. The chain links TRBV6-5 to TRBJ1-4; D is perhaps TRBD1 (5 bases). CDR1 is MNHEY and CDR2 is SVGAGI in the germline V gene. The length of the CDR3 is 12 residues. The germline V and J ends were trimmed by 5 bases and 8 bases, with 9 bases remaining between them.

DNA for the CDR3: TGTGCCAGCTCACCACCACTAGCGGGGGGCACAGATACGCAGTATTTT. Protein product: CASSPPLAGGTDTQYF. The chain recombines TRBV18 with TRBJ2-3; 11 bases align to TRBD2. The germline gives CDR1 KGHSH, CDR2 LQKENI. There are 16 residues in the CDR3. With 0 bases clipped from V and 1 base from J, the junction kept 0 bases outside the gene matches.

This clone appeared a few times. V gene TRBV5-1 combines with J gene TRBJ1-3; D may be TRBD1 (5 bases). This CDR3 is 14 amino acids long. The V gene's germline CDR1 is SGHRS and CDR2 YFSETQ. Trimming took 1 base from V and 9 from J, leaving 14 bases between them. CDR3 protein: CASSLTGQGSTIYF. The CDR3 DNA reads TGCGCCAGCAGCTTGACAGGTCAGGGTAGCACCATATATTTT.

This chain joins TRBV6-5 and TRBJ2-7; D is ambiguous. This CDR3 region has 11 residues. Looked up from germline, CDR1 is MNHEY and CDR2 is SVGAGI. V lost 5 bases to trimming and J lost 2 bases, with 4 bases between them. The CDR3 DNA is TGTGCCAGCAGTACTCCCTACGAGCAGTACTTC. Its protein is CASSTPYEQYF.

The V call is TRBV24-1, the J call TRBJ2-7, with a tentative D call TRBD2 (6 bases). Germline V CDR1 and CDR2: KGHDR, SFDVKD. Trimming took 5 bases from V and 2 from J, leaving 9 bases between them. The CDR3 sequence is 13 residues long. CDR3 residues: CATSAGGTYEQYF. The CDR3, as DNA: TGTGCCACCAGTGCCGGGGGAACCTACGAGCAGTACTTC.

The chain joins TRBV25-1 to TRBJ1-1; tentative D call: TRBD1 (5 bases). The CDR3 is made up of 16 amino acids. Germline CDR1 reads MGHDK; CDR2 reads SYGVNS. V was cut by 0 bases and J by 2 bases, with 13 bases left in between. In nucleotides, the CDR3 is TGTGCCAGCAGTGAATATAAAGCAGGGATTAACACTGAAGCTTTCTTT. It is translated as CASSEYKAGINTEAFF.

This clone has just one count. J is TRBJ2-1 and V is TRBV2; 7 nucleotides agree with TRBD2. With V trimmed by 3 bases and J by 3 bases, 2 bases remained unmatched. Germline lookup yields CDR1 SNHLY and CDR2 FYNNEI. CDR3 length equals 14 residues. The chain's CDR3 is CASSDGGGYNEQFF. CDR3 DNA: TGTGCCAGCAGTGATGGGGGGGGCTACAATGAGCAGTTCTTC.

The chain uses TRBV3-1 (or the pseudogene TRBV3-2) and TRBJ1-6; D unclear. The CDR3 loop spans 16 amino acids. Germline CDR1 LGHDT, CDR2 YNNKEL (reference sequence). The V end lost 3 bases, the J end lost 0 bases, and 9 bases lay between the germline ends. The CDR3 nucleotides read TGTGCCAGCAGCCAGGGCACGATCTCCTATAATTCACCCCTCCACTTT. It translates to CASSQGTISYNSPLHF.

The V gene is TRBV25-1, the J gene TRBJ2-3; D may be TRBD1 (5 bases). Germline CDR1 reads MGHDK; CDR2 reads SYGVNS. This CDR3 has 14 residues. V shed 4 bases and J shed 5 bases, with 13 bases lying between them. CDR3 amino acids: CASSGPSDRDTQYF. DNA for the CDR3: TGTGCCAGCAGTGGACCCTCCGACAGAGATACGCAGTATTTT.

The V gene is TRBV6-2 or TRBV6-3, the J gene TRBJ1-1; 9 bases are shared with TRBD1. The CDR3 covers 16 residues. Germline lookup yields CDR1 MNHEY and CDR2 SVGEGT. V shed 2 bases and J 1 base; nucleotides not matched to a gene: 5. In DNA, the CDR3 is TGTGCCAGCAGTTACCCTCCGGGACAGGGGAACACTGAAGCTTTCTTT. Translating gives CASSYPPGQGNTEAFF.